These 18 T cell receptor beta chains were sequenced from one sample in a study of T cell responses to AZD1222 COVID-19 vaccine. Generated by immunoSEQ multiplex PCR, the TCRdb table keeps only in-frame clones and is missing some. The profile shows some 88,000 clones, 75% to 95% of them singletons. The sample in question was peripheral blood, obtained 28 days after the second AZD1222 dose. These receptors were obtained from an adult who received the AZD1222 COVID-19 vaccine.

This clone was seen a single time. The chain links TRBV2 to TRBJ1-5; 10 nucleotides align to TRBD1. CDR3 length equals 15 residues. Losses at the gene ends were 7 bases for V and 1 base for J; bases not matched to a gene: 4. CDR1 is SNHLY, CDR2 FYNNEI, per germline. The CDR3 DNA reads TGTGCCAGCACTGGGGACAGGGGAAGCAATCAGCCCCAGCATTTT. Encoded protein: CASTGDRGSNQPQHF.

The genes are TRBV10-2 and TRBJ1-1; 8 nucleotides agree with TRBD1. This CDR3 has 13 residues. Losses at the gene ends were 6 bases for V and 5 bases for J; bases not matched to a gene: 5. Germline lookup yields CDR1 WSHSY and CDR2 SAAADI. The CDR3 here is CASRTGGGTEAFF. CDR3 coding DNA: TGCGCCAGCAGAACAGGGGGTGGGACTGAAGCTTTCTTT.

The V gene is TRBV28, the J gene TRBJ1-2; tentatively, D is TRBD1 (5 bases). V lost 6 bases and J lost 5, with 13 bases in between. The CDR3 sequence is 13 residues long. Per the germline V gene, CDR1 is MDHEN and CDR2 is SYDVKM. CDR3 sequence reads: CASRPTGGYGYTF. DNA of the CDR3: TGTGCCAGCAGACCGACTGGGGGGTATGGCTACACCTTC.

This clone was seen a few times. The rearrangement links TRBV10-3 to TRBJ2-7; D might be TRBD2 (6 bases). Germline loops: CDR1 ENHRY, CDR2 SYGVKD. CDR3 length: 15 residues. Trimming shortened V by 4 bases and J by 0 bases, and 13 bases separated the two germline ends. CDR3 nucleotides: TGTGCCATCAGTGGGGGACTGCGAAACTCCTACGAGCAGTACTTC. Translation gives CAISGGLRNSYEQYF.

The CDR3 region is CAISRGPSGGPYNEQFF. The DNA of the CDR3 is TGTGCCATCAGTCGGGGCCCTAGCGGGGGGCCATACAATGAGCAGTTCTTC. V and J are TRBV10-3 and TRBJ2-1; 11 nucleotides match TRBD2. The CDR3 totals 17 residues. CDR1 and CDR2 from the germline V gene are ENHRY and SYGVKD. J was trimmed by 4 bases and V by 5 bases; bases with no gene match: 10.

V gene TRBV3-1 (or the pseudogene TRBV3-2) combines with J gene TRBJ2-2, with D unclear. The germline V gene encodes CDR1 LGHDT and CDR2 YNNKEL (reference sequence). CDR3 length: 12 amino acids. The V end was cut by 4 bases, the J end by 7 bases, with 7 bases between. CDR3 in amino acids: CASSRFGGELFF. Here the CDR3 DNA reads TGTGCCAGCAGCCGTTTTGGCGGGGAGCTGTTTTTT.

The chain recombines TRBV27 with TRBJ2-7; TRBD1 agrees at 7 bases. V was clipped by 4 bases and J by 9 bases; unmatched bases: 6. The CDR3 covers 12 residues. The germline V gene encodes CDR1 MNHEY and CDR2 SMNVEV (reference sequence). As DNA, the CDR3 is TGTGCCAGCAGTTCCGGGACAGAGGTGCAGTACTTC. Translation: CASSSGTEVQYF.

The chain carries TRBV9 and TRBJ1-2, with TRBD1 matching 9 bases. Per germline, CDR1 SGDLS and CDR2 YYNGEE. The CDR3 loop spans 14 amino acids. V was clipped by 3 bases and J by 8 bases; unmatched bases: 8. CDR3 DNA: TGTGCCAGCAGCGAGGGGGGACAGGGAGAGGGCTACACCTTC. Its protein product is CASSEGGQGEGYTF.

This chain joins TRBV11-2 and TRBJ1-1; tentatively, D is TRBD1 (6 bases). The CDR3 totals 13 residues. V was pared by 6 bases and J by 0 bases, with 8 bases between. Germline V gives CDR1 SGHAT, CDR2 FQNNGV. CDR3 sequence reads: CASRRTVNTEAFF. CDR3 in DNA: TGTGCCAGCAGGAGGACAGTGAACACTGAAGCTTTCTTT.

The chain recombines TRBV27 with TRBJ1-2; 7 positions agree with TRBD1. V shed 6 bases and J 4 bases; nucleotides not matched to a gene: 23. The CDR3 is made up of 19 amino acids. The germline V gene has CDR1 MNHEY and CDR2 SMNVEV (reference sequence). The CDR3 is CASSYRAPGTATFLYGYTF. Here the CDR3 DNA reads TGTGCCAGCAGCTATCGAGCGCCCGGGACAGCAACCTTCCTCTATGGCTACACCTTC.

The genes are TRBV11-2 and TRBJ2-3; D is unclear. This CDR3 comprises 12 residues. The V end was cut by 0 bases, the J end by 9 bases, with 7 bases between. Germline lookup yields CDR1 SGHAT and CDR2 FQNNGV. The CDR3 region has the DNA TGTGCCAGCAGCTTAGAGAAAAGCACGCAGTATTTT. Amino acid sequence: CASSLEKSTQYF.

The chain combines TRBV5-5 with TRBJ2-5, with D hard to call. Germline CDR1 is SGHKS and CDR2 is YYEKEE (reference sequence). V was trimmed by 1 base and J by 5 bases, leaving 9 bases between them. The CDR3 is made up of 13 amino acids. CDR3 region: CASSLSHFETQYF. For the CDR3, the DNA is TGTGCCAGCAGCTTGAGTCATTTTGAGACCCAGTACTTC. The full variable domain, completed using reference TRBV5-5 and TRBJ2-5, is DAGVTQSPTHLIKTRGQQVTLRCSPISGHKSVSWYQQVLGQGPQFIFQYYEKEERGRGNFPDRFSARQFPNYSSELNVNALLLGDSALYLCASSLSHFETQYFGPGTRLLVL.

The chain uses TRBV12-3 or TRBV12-4 and TRBJ1-1; D gene ambiguous. Trimming took off 4 bases at V and 7 bases at J, with 10 bases between the two ends. The CDR3 extends over 12 amino acids. CDR3 nucleotides: TGTGCCAGCAGTTCGTCCCGTATTGAAGCTTTCTTT. This sequence encodes CASSSSRIEAFF.

V and J are TRBV13 and TRBJ2-6, with 7 nucleotides matching TRBD2. V gave up 5 bases and J gave up 2 bases; unmatched junction bases: 6. The CDR3 covers 16 residues. Germline loops: CDR1 PRHDT, CDR2 FYEKMQ (reference sequence). The CDR3 loop reads CASSPNGLAGANVLTF. As DNA, the CDR3 is TGTGCCAGCAGCCCGAACGGACTAGCTGGGGCCAACGTCCTGACTTTC.

The V and J genes are TRBV9 and TRBJ1-4, with 10 bases that match TRBD1. This CDR3 spans 15 amino acids. The J segment lost 5 bases and the V segment lost 3 bases, leaving 4 bases of the junction unmatched. CDR1 SGDLS and CDR2 YYNGEE come from the germline V gene. CDR3 nucleotide sequence: TGTGCCAGCAGCGCCCGGGACAGGGGAAATGAAAAACTGTTTTTT. This encodes CASSARDRGNEKLFF.

The chain joins TRBV7-3 to TRBJ1-1, with a possible D match to TRBD1 (6 bases). Trimming left V 1 base short and J 4 bases short, with 10 bases between. This CDR3 region has 14 residues. Germline CDR1 reads SGHTA; CDR2 reads FQGTGA. CDR3 sequence: CASSLIGGGTEAFF. The CDR3 nucleotides are TGTGCCAGCAGCTTAATTGGGGGCGGCACTGAAGCTTTCTTT. The variable domain in full, with the rest retrieved from reference TRBV7-3 and TRBJ1-1, is GAGVSQTPSNKVTEKGKYVELRCDPISGHTALYWYRQSLGQGPEFLIYFQGTGAADDSGLPNDRFFAVRPEGSVSTLKIQRTERGDSAVYLCASSLIGGGTEAFFGQGTRLTVV.

V gene TRBV7-2 combines with J gene TRBJ1-5; no definite D call. V was trimmed by 1 base and J by 7 bases, leaving 14 bases between them. Germline CDR1 and CDR2: SGHTA and FQGNSA. The CDR3 consists of 15 residues. The CDR3 DNA reads as TGTGCCAGCAGCTTAGAGGCAGGTTGGTGGCAGCCCCAGCATTTT. Translation: CASSLEAGWWQPQHF.

V is TRBV28 and J is TRBJ1-2; D remains ambiguous. The germline V gene encodes CDR1 MDHEN and CDR2 SYDVKM. The ends were cut back, 6 bases at V and 12 bases at J, with 14 bases in the middle. CDR3 size: 11 residues. The CDR3 DNA reads TGTGCCAGCAGGGAGCAAGATGTCCACACCTTC. As protein: CASREQDVHTF.